Reported below is one T cell receptor beta chain. Its antigen is unidentified. This CDR3 contains 13 residues. CDR1 is SGHTA, CDR2 FQGNSA, per germline. This specimen comes from a study of CD8 T cells in ankylosing spondylitis. TCRdb fed the 5' RACE reads into MiXCR, producing one record per CDR3 protein. This table holds about 140,000 distinct CDR3 sequences, roughly 8.4% found once. Study-wide results and limits: Disease-linked clones had a CD8+ phenotype and relatively low frequency in peripheral blood.

The sequence derives from a male donor with ankylosing spondylitis. Sequences were obtained from synovial fluid, either unsorted or a sorted T cell fraction (not recorded which). This chain uses TRBV7-2 with TRBJ1-4; no firm D call. CDR3 DNA: TGTGCTGCCGGAAGACTCGGGGATGAAAAACTGTTTTTT. Amino acid sequence: CAAGRLGDEKLFF.